The 13 T cell receptor beta chains reported below all come from one sample, sequenced in a study of shared clonotypes between healthy human individuals. This table comes from immunoSEQ multiplex PCR, and its TCRdb copy is limited to in-frame clones, with some not included. The table has around 700,000 clones, about two thirds seen once. The sample taken for sequencing was memory CD4+ T cells sorted from blood. Sample subset: CD45RA-negative fraction. The receptors shown here come from a young woman in good health.

The sample holds one count of this clone. Sequence at one end of the junction differs from germline and may be a read error. This chain uses TRBV30 with TRBJ2-2, with 10 positions matching TRBD1. There are 15 residues in the CDR3. Germline CDR1 GTSNPN, CDR2 SVGIG (reference sequence). The CDR3 region is CARSRGTGATGELFF. The CDR3 nucleotides are TGTGCCCGGAGCCGCGGGACAGGGGCTACCGGGGAGCTGTTTTTT.

This chain uses TRBV11-2 with TRBJ2-3; the match to TRBD1 covers 7 bases. J gave up 2 bases and V 2 bases, and 4 bases lay outside the gene matches. Per germline, CDR1 SGHAT and CDR2 FQNNGV. This CDR3 region has 15 residues. In nucleotides, the CDR3 is TGTGCCAGCAGCTTACAGGGGGTAATCACAGATACGCAGTATTTT. Translated, it gives CASSLQGVITDTQYF.

This chain joins TRBV14 and TRBJ1-1; no definite D call. V was clipped by 1 base and J by 0 bases, with 12 bases between them. CDR3 length: 16 amino acids. CDR1 is SGHDN and CDR2 is FVKESK in the germline V gene. The CDR3: CASSQGYGVMNTEAFF. In DNA form, the CDR3 reads TGTGCCAGCAGCCAAGGATATGGGGTCATGAACACTGAAGCTTTCTTT.

This clone was seen a few times. This chain uses TRBV7-9 with TRBJ2-7, with a weak D call TRBD2 (6 bases). CDR1 SEHNR and CDR2 FQNEAQ come from the germline V gene (reference sequence). V lost 7 bases and J 7 bases, leaving 14 bases between the germline ends. The CDR3 runs to 12 residues. The CDR3 DNA reads as TGTGCCAGCAAGTCAGCGGGTGGTGAGCAGTACTTC. Amino acid sequence: CASKSAGGEQYF.

This chain links TRBV5-1 with TRBJ2-4; TRBD2 matches 11 bases. Germline V lookup: CDR1 SGHRS, CDR2 YFSETQ. V was pared by 1 base and J by 0 bases, with 6 bases of the junction left unmatched. The CDR3 spans 18 residues. CDR3: CASSLTSGSGVAKNIQYF. The CDR3 nucleotides are TGCGCCAGCAGCTTGACTAGCGGGAGCGGGGTAGCCAAAAACATTCAGTACTTC.

The sample holds many counts of this clone. This chain uses TRBV28 with TRBJ1-2; D unresolved. The CDR3 length is 14 residues. Trimming cost V 3 bases and J 0 bases, with 8 bases left between them. Germline V gives CDR1 MDHEN, CDR2 SYDVKM. The CDR3 loop reads CASSFQPSNYGYTF. The CDR3 DNA reads TGTGCCAGCAGTTTTCAGCCTTCTAACTATGGCTACACCTTC.

The genes are TRBV11-3 and TRBJ2-1; 9 positions match TRBD2. Per germline, CDR1 SGHNT and CDR2 YENEEA. The V segment lost 6 bases and the J segment 4 bases; nucleotides outside the gene matches: 4. The CDR3 is 14 residues long. The DNA of the CDR3 is TGTGCCAGCAGTCGGAGCGGGAGGTACAATGAGCAGTTCTTC. This codes for CASSRSGRYNEQFF. Full variable domain (outside the CDR3, taken from reference TRBV11-3 and TRBJ2-1): EAGVVQSPRYKIIEKKQPVAFWCNPISGHNTLYWYLQNLGQGPELLIRYENEEAVDDSQLPKDRFSAERLKGVDSTLKIQPAELGDSAVYLCASSRSGRYNEQFFGPGTRLTVL.

The chain couples TRBV7-3 to TRBJ2-1; 11 nucleotides match TRBD2. CDR3 size: 15 residues. The germline V gene encodes CDR1 SGHTA and CDR2 FQGTGA. The junction had 6 bases not matched to a gene; V was cut back by 4 bases and J by 7 bases. CDR3 in amino acids: CASSWGLADRNEQFF. The CDR3, as DNA: TGTGCCAGCAGCTGGGGACTAGCGGATAGGAATGAGCAGTTCTTC.

V is TRBV28 and J is TRBJ2-1; 7 bases map to TRBD2. CDR1 and CDR2 (germline): MDHEN, SYDVKM. The CDR3 extends over 15 amino acids. J gave up 5 bases and V 4 bases, and 8 bases lay outside the gene matches. CDR3 coding DNA: TGTGCCAGCAGTTGGGACGGGGGGTCGGACAATGAGCAGTTCTTC. Encoded protein: CASSWDGGSDNEQFF.

The rearrangement joins TRBV7-8 to TRBJ1-1; D is unclear. Germline CDR1 and CDR2: SGHVS and FQNEAQ. The CDR3 runs to 14 residues. V was pared by 0 bases and J by 10 bases, with 15 bases between. CDR3 residues: CASSLAPEGFGAFF. The CDR3, as DNA: TGTGCCAGCAGCTTAGCGCCGGAGGGATTCGGAGCTTTCTTT.

This sequence joins TRBV4-1 and TRBJ2-3; D unclear. Germline lookup yields CDR1 MGHRA and CDR2 YSYEKL. V was pared by 6 bases and J by 5 bases, with 18 bases between. The CDR3 consists of 15 residues. The CDR3, as DNA: TGCGCCAGCAGTGCTCCGGACGCTAACAGAGATACGCAGTATTTT. Translated, it gives CASSAPDANRDTQYF.

The genes are TRBV19 and TRBJ1-5; TRBD1 aligns across 10 bases. The CDR3 consists of 15 residues. Germline CDR1 and CDR2: LNHDA and SQIVND (reference sequence). Losses at the gene ends were 6 bases for V and 2 bases for J; bases not matched to a gene: 4. The CDR3 region is CASRVGTGGNQPQHF. In nucleotides, the CDR3 is TGTGCCAGTAGAGTCGGGACAGGGGGCAATCAGCCCCAGCATTTT.

This chain connects TRBV2 to TRBJ1-3; weak D call: TRBD1 (6 bases). Trimming took off 5 bases at V and 2 bases at J, with 7 bases between the two ends. Per germline, CDR1 SNHLY and CDR2 FYNNEI. The CDR3 is 13 amino acids. CDR3 nucleotides: TGTGCCAGCAGTAGGGACACTGGAAACACCATATATTTT. Protein product: CASSRDTGNTIYF.